These T cell receptor beta chains were read from a single sample in a study of breast tumors, draining lymph nodes, adjacent tissues. TCRdb redid the calling of the multiplex PCR reads with MiXCR, one entry per CDR3 protein. Of about 270,000 distinct CDR3 sequences in the sample, 30% are singletons; the top ten hold about 1%. Sequenced sample: axillary lymph node tissue. The receptors shown here come from a female donor with breast cancer. Some clones in this sample may be carry-over from other donors' samples. Both conserved end residues are part of each CDR3. The size entry is marked missing in some rows and otherwise reads once, few, many or a size class.

cdr3_length clone_size v_call cdr3_aa
15 - TRBV9 CASSVDAGGVGELLF
19 many TRBV19 CASMVVSGRGLGATGELFF
13 - TRBV20-1 CSARGAVPTEAFF
15 many TRBV15 CATSRERPGTGELFF
15 - TRBV7-9 CASSLAVGFAGELFF
13 - TRBV7-6 CASSLGGDTEAFF
16 many TRBV18 CASSRLRTGSNQPQHF
15 - TRBV13 CASSKDRGSGETQYF
12 many TRBV5-1 CASSSTGAGYTF
14 many TRBV7-9 CASSRQGFYNEQFF
9 few TRBV4-3 CASSSDPSF
15 many TRBV7-2 CASSLGGTNTGELFF
13 many TRBV7-3 CASSLAPLNTQYF
13 many TRBV20-1 CSAIGFGNEKLFF
15 many TRBV9 CASSVGLAGVDEQYF
14 many TRBV20-1 CSASWSELQETQYF
17 many TRBV7-9 CASSLGGRGIPQETQYF
14 many TRBV10-3 CAIRPTGSSYEQYF
15 - TRBV25-1 CASKWRVAGVNELFF
15 - TRBV6-5 CASSYSFTLNTEAFF
11 - TRBV5-4 CDSSLVGEQYF
15 many TRBV11-1 CASSLLGTSSGTQYF
15 many TRBV19 CASSLGTGNNYGYTF
16 many TRBV24-1 CATSKSGGGPRVGYTF
15 once TRBV28 CASSAQGKGNTEAFF
14 - TRBV19 CASSLTDRRQPQHF
14 - TRBV10-1 CASLGGQRNQPQHF
16 few TRBV27 CASSLQGQGMGYGYTF
18 many TRBV19 CATVSLSGPPSGANVLTF
13 many TRBV7-9 CASSLARADTQYF
15 many TRBV9 CASSVMAGGESPLHF
11 many TRBV2 CASRLGRDSSF
15 many TRBV7-8 CASSAGRTPYNEQFF